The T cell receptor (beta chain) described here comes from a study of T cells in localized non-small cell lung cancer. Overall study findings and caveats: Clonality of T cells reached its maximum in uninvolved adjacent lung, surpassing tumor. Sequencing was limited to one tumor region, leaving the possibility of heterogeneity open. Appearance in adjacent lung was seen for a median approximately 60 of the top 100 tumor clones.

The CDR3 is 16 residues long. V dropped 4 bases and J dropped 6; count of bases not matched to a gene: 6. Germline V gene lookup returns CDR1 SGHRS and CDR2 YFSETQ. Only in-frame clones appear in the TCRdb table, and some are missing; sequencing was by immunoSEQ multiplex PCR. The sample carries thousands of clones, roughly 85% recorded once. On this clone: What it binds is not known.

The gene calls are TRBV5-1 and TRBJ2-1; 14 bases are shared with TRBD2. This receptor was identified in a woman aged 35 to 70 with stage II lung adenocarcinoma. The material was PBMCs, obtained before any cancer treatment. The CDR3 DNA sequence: TGCGCCAGCAGCGAGGGACTAGCGGGGGCCACCAATGAGCAGTTCTTC. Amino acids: CASSEGLAGATNEQFF.